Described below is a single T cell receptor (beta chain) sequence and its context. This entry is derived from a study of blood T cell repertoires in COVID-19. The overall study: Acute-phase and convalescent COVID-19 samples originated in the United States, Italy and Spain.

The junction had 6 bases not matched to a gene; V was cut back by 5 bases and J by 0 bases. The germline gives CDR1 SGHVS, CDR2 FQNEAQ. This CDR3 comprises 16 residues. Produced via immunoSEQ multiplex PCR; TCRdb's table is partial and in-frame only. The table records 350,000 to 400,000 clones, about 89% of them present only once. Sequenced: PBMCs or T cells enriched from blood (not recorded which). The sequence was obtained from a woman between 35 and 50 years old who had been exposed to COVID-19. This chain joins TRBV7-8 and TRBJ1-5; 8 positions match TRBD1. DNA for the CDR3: TGTGCCAGCAGCGTAGGGACAGGTCATAGCAATCAGCCCCAGCATTTT. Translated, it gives CASSVGTGHSNQPQHF.